This passage covers 7 T cell receptor beta chains from one sample sequenced in a study of blood T cell repertoires in COVID-19. Data came from immunoSEQ multiplex PCR; TCRdb stores just in-frame clones and leaves some out. The table lists 150,000 to 200,000 clones, about 89% of them singletons, with 6.7% in the top ten. Specimen: peripheral blood. Every receptor here comes from a middle-aged man with acute or convalescent COVID-19.

CDR3 sequence: CASISRPVSGSYNEQFF. For the CDR3, the DNA is TGTGCCAGCATATCTAGGCCCGTTAGCGGCTCCTACAATGAGCAGTTCTTC. V gene TRBV2 combines with J gene TRBJ2-1; D may be TRBD2 (6 bases). Germline V CDR1 and CDR2: SNHLY, FYNNEI. The CDR3 totals 17 residues. V was trimmed by 7 bases and J by 0 bases, leaving 19 bases between them.

CDR3 DNA: TGCGCCCCCCCCCGGGGGGGAGATACGCAGTATTTT. Translation gives CAPPRGGDTQYF. The chain has TRBV10-1 and TRBJ2-3, with 8 bases matching TRBD2. The CDR3 consists of 12 residues. J was trimmed by 5 bases and V by 11 bases; bases with no gene match: 6. Germline CDR1 WNHNN, CDR2 SYGVQD (reference sequence).

CDR3 region: CSVAVTGANTGELFF. The CDR3 nucleotides read TGCAGCGTTGCCGTTACGGGGGCGAACACCGGGGAGCTGTTTTTT. The V gene is TRBV29-1, the J gene TRBJ2-2; weak D call: TRBD2 (6 bases). V was clipped by 4 bases and J by 0 bases, with 12 bases between them. The V gene's germline CDR1 is SQVTM and CDR2 ANQGSEA. The CDR3 is made up of 15 amino acids.

The chain is built from TRBV24-1 and TRBJ2-5, with D hard to call. Germline V gene lookup returns CDR1 KGHDR and CDR2 SFDVKD. The CDR3 spans 14 residues. V lost 1 base to trimming and J lost 2 bases, with 7 bases between them. CDR3 DNA: TGTGCCACCAGTGATTTCTACAGTCAAGAGACCCAGTACTTC. It yields the protein CATSDFYSQETQYF.

The chain uses TRBV4-2 and TRBJ1-2; 7 nucleotides line up with TRBD1. V shed 1 base, J shed 1 base, and the junction held 3 bases outside the gene matches. The CDR3 totals 15 residues. Germline V CDR1 and CDR2: LGHNA, YNFKEQ. DNA of the CDR3: TGTGCCAGCAGCCAAGCGGGACAGATTAACTATGGCTACACCTTC. Encoded protein: CASSQAGQINYGYTF.

V usage is TRBV9 and J usage is TRBJ1-2, with D perhaps TRBD1 (5 bases). Per the germline V gene, CDR1 is SGDLS and CDR2 is YYNGEE. V gave up 0 bases and J gave up 2 bases, with 17 bases separating them. The CDR3 totals 17 residues. This chain's CDR3 is CASSVVSVGGGNYGYTF. The CDR3 region has the DNA TGTGCCAGCAGCGTAGTTTCAGTTGGGGGGGGAAACTATGGCTACACCTTC. Looking up the rest from reference TRBV9 and TRBJ1-2 gives the full variable domain: DSGVTQTPKHLITATGQRVTLRCSPRSGDLSVYWYQQSLDQGLQFLIQYYNGEERAKGNILERFSAQQFPDLHSELNLSSLELGDSALYFCASSVVSVGGGNYGYTFGSGTRLTVV.

This chain connects TRBV28 to TRBJ2-3, with 8 positions matching TRBD2. The CDR3 has 14 residues. Trimming at V came to 5 bases and at J to 4 bases, leaving 5 bases not matched to a gene. Germline V CDR1 and CDR2: MDHEN, SYDVKM. CDR3 amino acids: CASSPGGASDTQYF. CDR3 in DNA: TGTGCCAGCAGTCCCGGGGGGGCCTCAGATACGCAGTATTTT.